This paragraph covers one T cell receptor beta chain sequence. Data came from immunoSEQ multiplex PCR; TCRdb stores just in-frame clones and leaves some out. This sample has 200,000 or so clones, with about 83% found just once. CDR1 and CDR2 from the germline V gene are SEHNR and FQNEAQ (reference sequence). Trimming removed 5 bases from V and 2 bases from J, with 19 bases in between. The CDR3 totals 17 residues. The sample is drawn from a study of blood T cell repertoires in COVID-19. A COVID-19 case was met by exposed participants within 2 weeks before study entry. Sequencing was performed on PBMCs or T cells enriched from blood (not recorded which). This sequence was found in a woman between 50 and 59 years old who had been exposed to COVID-19. The chain recombines TRBV7-9 with TRBJ2-1; perhaps TRBD2 as D (6 bases). In DNA, the CDR3 is TGTGCCAGCAGCGCTGCCTTCGGGGGATTTACCTACAATGAGCAGTTCTTC. Translated: CASSAAFGGFTYNEQFF. The full variable domain, its missing parts supplied by reference TRBV7-9 and TRBJ2-1, is DTGVSQNPRHKITKRGQNVTFRCDPISEHNRLYWYRQTLGQGPEFLTYFQNEAQLEKSRLLSDRFSAERPKGSFSTLEIQRTEQGDSAMYLCASSAAFGGFTYNEQFFGPGTRLTVL.